Below are 19 T cell receptor beta chains sequenced from a single sample in a study of T cell clonotyping in hematopoietic cell transplantation. The method was immunoSEQ multiplex PCR; TCRdb's version includes in-frame clones alone and lacks a portion of them. The sample has 15,000 to 20,000 clones; 70% to 90% are singletons. The source was PBMCs, collected 100 days after allogeneic stem cell transplant. The source of these receptors is a male patient between 55 and 70 years old who had an allogeneic stem cell transplant from a related donor, so the T cells may come from the graft donor. Some clones in this sample may be carry-over from other donors' samples.

The V call is TRBV7-2, the J call TRBJ1-1; 8 bases fit TRBD1. Losses at the gene ends were 6 bases for V and 5 bases for J; bases not matched to a gene: 11. The CDR3 has 15 amino acids. Germline V CDR1 and CDR2: SGHTA, FQGNSA. The CDR3 DNA reads TGTGCCAGCAGGGAATACCAGGGGGCGGAAACTGAAGCTTTCTTT. This gives the protein CASREYQGAETEAFF.

CDR3 in amino acids: CASSPRDGLFGYTF. CDR3 nucleotide sequence: TGTGCCAGCAGCCCCCGGGACGGCCTATTTGGCTACACCTTC. The V and J genes are TRBV7-9 and TRBJ1-2, with D possibly matching TRBD1 (5 bases). The CDR3 extends over 14 amino acids. V lost 5 bases, J lost 7 bases, and 17 bases lay in between. Germline lookup yields CDR1 SEHNR and CDR2 FQNEAQ (reference sequence).

The V gene is TRBV28, the J gene TRBJ2-7; TRBD1 matches at 9 bases. Germline values: CDR1 MDHEN, CDR2 SYDVKM. The CDR3 length is 16 residues. The ends lost 2 bases at V and 3 bases at J; junction bases unmatched: 8. The CDR3 loop reads CASSLPGQGPFYEQYF. DNA of the CDR3: TGTGCCAGCAGTTTACCGGGACAGGGACCCTTCTACGAGCAGTACTTC.

In the case of this clone: An end of the junction does not agree with germline; a read error may underlie this. V and J are TRBV2 and TRBJ2-3; 9 bases agree with TRBD2. Germline loops: CDR1 SNHLY, CDR2 FYNNEI. This CDR3 has 15 residues. The CDR3, as DNA: TGTGTCAGCAGTGAGCGGACTAGCGAAACAGATACGCAGTATTTT. Translated, it gives CVSSERTSETDTQYF.

The chain links TRBV5-1 to TRBJ1-1; D may be TRBD1 (5 bases). This CDR3 has 15 residues. Trimming took off 3 bases at V and 4 bases at J, with 16 bases between the two ends. Per germline, CDR1 SGHRS and CDR2 YFSETQ. CDR3: CASSSTGRAATEAFF. Written as DNA, the CDR3 is TGCGCCAGCAGCTCTACCGGCAGGGCCGCCACTGAAGCTTTCTTT.

The V gene is TRBV14, the J gene TRBJ1-3; 8 bases line up with TRBD1. The J segment lost 3 bases and the V segment lost 8 bases, leaving 9 bases of the junction unmatched. The CDR3 length is 15 residues. Looked up from germline, CDR1 is SGHDN and CDR2 is FVKESK. The CDR3 region has the DNA TGTGCCAGCTCTCCGCAGGGGGCGGATGGAAACACCATATATTTT. Amino acids: CASSPQGADGNTIYF. The full variable domain, rest sourced from reference TRBV14 and TRBJ1-3, is EAGVTQFPSHSVIEKGQTVTLRCDPISGHDNLYWYRRVMGKEIKFLLHFVKESKQDESGMPNNRFLAERTGGTYSTLKVQPAELEDSGVYFCASSPQGADGNTIYFGEGSWLTVV.

This chain links TRBV7-9 with TRBJ1-2; D unresolved. Trimming cost V 0 bases and J 8 bases, with 7 bases left between them. The CDR3 loop spans 12 amino acids. Germline loops: CDR1 SEHNR, CDR2 FQNEAQ (reference sequence). The CDR3 reads CASSLAVGGYTF. CDR3 coding DNA: TGTGCCAGCAGCTTAGCCGTCGGAGGCTACACCTTC.

This clone was detected only once. The chain links TRBV2 to TRBJ1-1; D gene uncertain. Trimming removed 7 bases at V and 0 bases at J, with 9 bases between. Germline CDR1 and CDR2: SNHLY and FYNNEI. This CDR3 spans 13 amino acids. CDR3 loop: CASNLQLNTEAFF. DNA of the CDR3: TGTGCCAGCAATCTCCAGCTGAACACTGAAGCTTTCTTT.

CDR3 DNA sequence: TGTGCCAGCAGCCCGACAGGGGCGAACGAGCAGTACTTC. Translation: CASSPTGANEQYF. The rearrangement links TRBV7-9 to TRBJ2-7; 8 bases fit TRBD1. The CDR3 consists of 13 residues. Per the germline V gene, CDR1 is SEHNR and CDR2 is FQNEAQ (reference sequence). After removal of 5 bases from V and 5 bases from J, the junction contained 5 bases not matched to a gene.

This chain connects TRBV7-9 to TRBJ2-7; D tentatively reads TRBD1 or TRBD2 (5 bases each). Trimming took off 5 bases at V and 3 bases at J, with 11 bases between the two ends. The CDR3 is made up of 13 amino acids. Germline V gives CDR1 SEHNR, CDR2 FQNEAQ (reference sequence). The CDR3 nucleotides read TGTGCCAGCAGCCGGGACCTCAGCTACGAGCAGTACTTC. It specifies CASSRDLSYEQYF.

This chain uses TRBV2 with TRBJ1-2; 8 nucleotides line up with TRBD1. The CDR3 has 13 amino acids. Germline CDR1 is SNHLY and CDR2 is FYNNEI. The trim removed 3 bases at V and 7 bases at J, leaving 4 bases unmatched. CDR3 sequence reads: CASSDRGRGGYTF. The CDR3 DNA reads as TGTGCCAGCAGTGACAGGGGGCGCGGTGGCTACACCTTC.

V and J are TRBV27 and TRBJ2-7; maybe TRBD1 (6 bases). Looked up from germline, CDR1 is MNHEY and CDR2 is SMNVEV (reference sequence). V dropped 6 bases and J dropped 2 bases, with 17 bases sitting between them. CDR3 length: 15 amino acids. The CDR3 DNA follows: TGTGCCAGCAGAATTACGTCGGGACAAACCTACGAGCAGTACTTC. It translates to CASRITSGQTYEQYF.

This clone was seen once. The V and J genes are TRBV4-3 and TRBJ2-1, with TRBD1 identical over 7 bases. V lost 3 bases, J lost 8 bases, and 4 bases stayed unmatched. CDR3 length: 13 residues. Germline CDR1 and CDR2: LGHNA and YSLEER. This chain's CDR3 is CASSQARGYEQFF. DNA of the CDR3: TGCGCCAGCAGCCAGGCCAGGGGGTATGAGCAGTTCTTC.

V and J are TRBV5-1 and TRBJ2-7; TRBD2 is a possible D gene (5 bases). Germline V lookup: CDR1 SGHRS, CDR2 YFSETQ. This CDR3 comprises 13 residues. Trimming stripped 1 base from V and 2 bases from J, with 7 bases between. In DNA, the CDR3 is TGCGCCAGCAGCTTGTCAGCGGCCTACGAGCAGTACTTC. This codes for CASSLSAAYEQYF. Drawing the rest from reference TRBV5-1 and TRBJ2-7, the complete variable domain is KAGVTQTPRYLIKTRGQQVTLSCSPISGHRSVSWYQQTPGQGLQFLFEYFSETQRNKGNFPGRFSGRQFSNSRSEMNVSTLELGDSALYLCASSLSAAYEQYFGPGTRLTVT.

This chain connects TRBV5-4 to TRBJ1-6; 10 nucleotides align to TRBD1. Germline lookup yields CDR1 SGHNT and CDR2 YYREEE (reference sequence). Trimming removed 5 bases from V and 12 bases from J; junction bases left unmatched: 5. CDR3 size: 13 residues. The CDR3 region has the DNA TGTGCCAGCAGTTCCAGGGACAGGGGACCCCTCCACTTT. It is translated as CASSSRDRGPLHF.

The rearrangement links TRBV5-1 to TRBJ2-3; TRBD2 agrees at 8 bases. V lost 2 bases, J lost 8 bases, and 13 bases stayed unmatched. The CDR3 covers 16 residues. Per germline, CDR1 SGHRS and CDR2 YFSETQ. CDR3: CASSLSGGSPTGTQYF. CDR3 bases: TGCGCCAGCAGCTTAAGCGGGGGATCTCCAACGGGTACGCAGTATTTT.

This sequence joins TRBV13 and TRBJ2-7; D may be TRBD1 or TRBD2 (6 bases each). The CDR3 has 16 residues. Trimming shortened V by 5 bases and J by 0 bases, and 17 bases separated the two germline ends. Per the germline V gene, CDR1 is PRHDT and CDR2 is FYEKMQ (reference sequence). DNA for the CDR3: TGTGCCAGCAGCCCCGGGGGCCTTAAAAGCTCCTACGAGCAGTACTTC. The encoded protein is CASSPGGLKSSYEQYF. Together with reference TRBV13 and TRBJ2-7, the CDR3 gives the full variable domain: AAGVIQSPRHLIKEKRETATLKCYPIPRHDTVYWYQQGPGQDPQFLISFYEKMQSDKGSIPDRFSAQQFSDYHSELNMSSLELGDSALYFCASSPGGLKSSYEQYFGPGTRLTVT.

The chain employs TRBV2 and TRBJ1-1, with a weak D call TRBD1 (5 bases). The CDR3 totals 13 residues. The germline V gene has CDR1 SNHLY and CDR2 FYNNEI. Trimming pared 3 bases from V and 4 bases from J, leaving 9 bases between. The CDR3 protein is CASSEARATEAFF. The CDR3 nucleotides read TGTGCCAGCAGTGAGGCCAGGGCCACTGAAGCTTTCTTT.

The chain recombines TRBV6-1 with TRBJ2-5; D possibly corresponds to TRBD2 (6 bases). The germline gives CDR1 MNHNS, CDR2 SASEGT. Trimming shortened V by 4 bases and J by 4 bases, and 13 bases separated the two germline ends. There are 14 residues in the CDR3. The CDR3 sequence is CASSAGLASETQYF. CDR3 sequence (DNA): TGTGCCAGCAGTGCCGGGCTAGCGTCAGAGACCCAGTACTTC.